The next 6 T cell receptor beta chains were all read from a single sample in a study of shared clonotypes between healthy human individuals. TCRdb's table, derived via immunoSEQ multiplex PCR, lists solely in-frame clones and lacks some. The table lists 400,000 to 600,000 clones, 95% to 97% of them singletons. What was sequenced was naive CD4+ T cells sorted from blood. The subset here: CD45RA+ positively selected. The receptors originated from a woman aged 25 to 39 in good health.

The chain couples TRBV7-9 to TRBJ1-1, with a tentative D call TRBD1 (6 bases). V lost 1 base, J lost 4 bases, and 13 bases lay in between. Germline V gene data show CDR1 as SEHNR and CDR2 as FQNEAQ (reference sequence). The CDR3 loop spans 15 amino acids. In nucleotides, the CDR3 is TGTGCCAGCAGCTTAGTTACGGGGGCGAGCACTGAAGCTTTCTTT. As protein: CASSLVTGASTEAFF.

CDR3 amino acids: CATSKGLAGVSYEQYF. The CDR3 region has the DNA TGTGCCACCAGCAAGGGGCTAGCGGGGGTATCCTACGAGCAGTACTTC. The chain employs TRBV15 and TRBJ2-7; TRBD2 aligns across 10 bases. The V and J ends lost 4 bases and 1 base, in that order; junction bases with no gene match: 7. CDR1 and CDR2 from the germline V gene are LNHNV and YYDKDF (reference sequence). The length of the CDR3 is 16 residues. The whole variable domain, filled in from reference TRBV15 and TRBJ2-7, reads DAMVIQNPRYQVTQFGKPVTLSCSQTLNHNVMYWYQQKSSQAPKLLFHYYDKDFNNEADTPDNFQSRRPNTSFCFLDIRSPGLGDTAMYLCATSKGLAGVSYEQYFGPGTRLTVT.

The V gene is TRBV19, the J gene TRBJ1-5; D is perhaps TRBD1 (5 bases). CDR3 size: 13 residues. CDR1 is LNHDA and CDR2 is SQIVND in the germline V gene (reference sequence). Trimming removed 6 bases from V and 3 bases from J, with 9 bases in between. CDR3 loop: CASSGTANQPQHF. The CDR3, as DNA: TGTGCCAGTAGCGGGACCGCCAATCAGCCCCAGCATTTT.

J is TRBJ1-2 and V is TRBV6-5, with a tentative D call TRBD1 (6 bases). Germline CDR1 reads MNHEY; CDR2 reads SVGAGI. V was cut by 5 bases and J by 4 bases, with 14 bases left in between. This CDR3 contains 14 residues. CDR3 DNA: TGTGCCAGCAGTCCACGAGGACAGATCTATGGCTACACCTTC. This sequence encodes CASSPRGQIYGYTF.

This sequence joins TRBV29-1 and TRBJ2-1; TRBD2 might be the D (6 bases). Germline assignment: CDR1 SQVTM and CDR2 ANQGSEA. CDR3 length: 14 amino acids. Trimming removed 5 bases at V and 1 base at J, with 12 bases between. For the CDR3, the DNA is TGCAGCGTTCATCTGGGGAGGTCCTACAATGAGCAGTTCTTC. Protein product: CSVHLGRSYNEQFF.

The CDR3 DNA follows: TGCGCCAGCAGCCATTCCCGGCGGTCTAGCACAGATACGCAGTATTTT. Residues: CASSHSRRSSTDTQYF. This chain connects TRBV4-1 to TRBJ2-3, with D uncertain. V gave up 3 bases and J gave up 0 bases, with 13 bases separating them. CDR3 size: 16 residues. Germline V gives CDR1 MGHRA, CDR2 YSYEKL.